The 20 T cell receptor beta chains below were found in one sample sequenced in a study of cytomegalovirus exposure and HLA in healthy donors. The data were produced by immunoSEQ multiplex PCR, yet TCRdb's version contains in-frame clones alone and is incomplete. The sample includes 45,000 to 65,000 clones, 80% to 95% of them seen just once. The sequenced material came from PBMCs. These receptor sequences come from a man aged 18 to 30 in good health and CMV-seronegative.

The chain carries TRBV7-9 and TRBJ1-1; 7 positions agree with TRBD1. The CDR3 has 12 residues. Germline CDR1 and CDR2: SEHNR and FQNEAQ (reference sequence). Losses at the gene ends were 9 bases for V and 4 bases for J; bases not matched to a gene: 5. CDR3 in amino acids: CASQTGTTEAFF. CDR3 in DNA: TGTGCCAGTCAGACAGGGACCACTGAAGCTTTCTTT. Combining the CDR3 with reference TRBV7-9 and TRBJ1-1 gives the whole variable domain DTGVSQNPRHKITKRGQNVTFRCDPISEHNRLYWYRQTLGQGPEFLTYFQNEAQLEKSRLLSDRFSAERPKGSFSTLEIQRTEQGDSAMYLCASQTGTTEAFFGQGTRLTVV.

The chain combines TRBV28 with TRBJ1-4; D is uncertain. The CDR3 length is 15 residues. Germline CDR1 MDHEN, CDR2 SYDVKM. V gave up 4 bases and J gave up 7 bases, with 16 bases separating them. The CDR3 DNA is TGTGCCAGCAGTTCAAATTTCGGGGTCGGTGAAAAACTGTTTTTT. It translates to CASSSNFGVGEKLFF.

The chain combines TRBV5-1 with TRBJ2-3; D remains ambiguous. The V end lost 0 bases, the J end lost 6 bases, and 11 bases lay between the germline ends. Germline assignment: CDR1 SGHRS and CDR2 YFSETQ. CDR3 length: 14 amino acids. The CDR3 bases are TGCGCCAGCAGCTTGGGCGGTATGAGGGATACGCAGTATTTT. Its translation is CASSLGGMRDTQYF.

The gene calls are TRBV5-4 and TRBJ2-5; tentative D call: TRBD1 (6 bases). V was pared by 4 bases and J by 0 bases, with 13 bases between. CDR1 SGHNT and CDR2 YYREEE come from the germline V gene (reference sequence). CDR3 length: 15 amino acids. The CDR3: CASSIRTAHQETQYF. The CDR3 DNA sequence: TGTGCCAGCAGCATCCGGACAGCCCACCAAGAGACCCAGTACTTC.

This CDR3 is CASSLEGTGGNQPQHF. The DNA of the CDR3 is TGTGCCAGCAGCTTAGAAGGGACAGGGGGCAATCAGCCCCAGCATTTT. The rearrangement uses TRBV7-6 and TRBJ1-5; 10 bases align to TRBD1. There are 16 residues in the CDR3. V was clipped by 1 base and J by 2 bases; unmatched bases: 2. Germline assignment: CDR1 SGHVS and CDR2 FNYEAQ.

The chain joins TRBV5-1 to TRBJ2-5; 11 bases align to TRBD2. The closer fit of TRBJ2-7 to the DNA end suggests the J call may be wrong. CDR1 is SGHRS and CDR2 is YFSETQ in the germline V gene. The CDR3 consists of 16 residues. This chain's CDR3 is CASSSGTSGPIYEQYF. Here the CDR3 DNA reads TGCGCCAGCAGCTCAGGGACTAGCGGACCAATCTACGAGCAGTACTTC.

The chain joins TRBV27 to TRBJ1-1; TRBD1 agrees at 7 bases. The V gene end was trimmed by 5 bases and the J gene end by 8 bases; junction bases not matched to a gene: 11. This CDR3 comprises 14 residues. CDR1 is MNHEY, CDR2 SMNVEV, per germline (reference sequence). CDR3 loop: CASSRQGRVGEAFF. CDR3 coding DNA: TGTGCCAGCAGTCGACAGGGTCGGGTCGGCGAAGCTTTCTTT.

This chain connects TRBV6-1 to TRBJ1-5; D remains ambiguous. This CDR3 comprises 14 residues. Trimming removed 7 bases at V and 1 base at J, with 11 bases between. Per germline, CDR1 MNHNS and CDR2 SASEGT. The DNA for the CDR3 is TGTGCCAGCAACCCCGACACGAGCAATCAGCCCCAGCATTTT. Translated: CASNPDTSNQPQHF.

This clone was seen only once. V and J are TRBV6-1 and TRBJ2-1; 10 bases are a match to TRBD2. Germline CDR1 and CDR2: MNHNS and SASEGT. CDR3 length: 13 residues. V shed 6 bases, J shed 8 bases, and the junction held 4 bases outside the gene matches. The CDR3 nucleotides are TGTGCCAGCAGCCTAGCGGGAGCGTATGAGCAGTTCTTC. Translated, it gives CASSLAGAYEQFF.

This clone was seen a single time. The chain combines TRBV6-1 with TRBJ2-7; D is unresolved. With 8 bases removed from V and 6 bases from J, the gap between germline ends came to 17 bases. This CDR3 comprises 13 residues. Germline lookup yields CDR1 MNHNS and CDR2 SASEGT. The CDR3 reads CASDSYTLAEQYF. DNA of the CDR3: TGTGCCAGCGACTCGTATACACTCGCCGAGCAGTACTTC.

Turning to this clone: Without the conserved terminal phenylalanine or tryptophan, this CDR3 likely stems from a read error. This sequence joins TRBV18 and TRBJ2-7, with TRBD1 matching over 9 bases. The CDR3 loop spans 17 amino acids. V dropped 1 base and J dropped 6; count of bases not matched to a gene: 13. Germline V gives CDR1 KGHSH, CDR2 LQKENI. CDR3 sequence (DNA): TGTGCCAGCTCACCACTTCGTGGGACAGGGCAGGACGGCGAGCAGTACCTC. Translated: CASSPLRGTGQDGEQYL.

This sequence joins TRBV7-9 and TRBJ2-6; D is possibly TRBD1 (8 bases). The CDR3 runs 18 residues. The V end was cut by 7 bases, the J end by 0 bases, with 19 bases between. Germline CDR1 SEHNR, CDR2 FQNEAQ (reference sequence). CDR3 region: CASNRAGQATSGANVLTF. As DNA, the CDR3 is TGTGCCAGCAACAGAGCGGGACAGGCTACCTCTGGGGCCAACGTCCTGACTTTC.

V gene TRBV28 combines with J gene TRBJ2-3; perhaps TRBD2 as D (6 bases). CDR1 and CDR2 from the germline V gene are MDHEN and SYDVKM. CDR3 length: 13 residues. The V end lost 10 bases, the J end lost 6 bases, and 17 bases lay between the germline ends. The CDR3 sequence is CATVRDSGDTQYF. As DNA, the CDR3 is TGTGCCACAGTCCGGGACTCTGGGGATACGCAGTATTTT.

The chain couples TRBV7-2 to TRBJ2-7; D is unresolved. Germline assignment: CDR1 SGHTA and CDR2 FQGNSA. V was clipped by 1 base and J by 3 bases, with 22 bases between them. This CDR3 region has 18 residues. Here the CDR3 DNA reads TGTGCCAGCAGCTTAGGACCTCAGACCTCCCAGGCTTACTACGAGCAGTACTTC. It translates to CASSLGPQTSQAYYEQYF.

This chain uses TRBV4-1 with TRBJ2-3, with 9 bases identical to TRBD1. The CDR3 has 15 residues. V gave up 3 bases and J gave up 5 bases; unmatched junction bases: 6. The V gene's germline CDR1 is MGHRA and CDR2 YSYEKL. Here the CDR3 reads CASSHTGGAGDTQYF. The CDR3 coding sequence is TGCGCCAGCAGCCATACAGGGGGCGCGGGAGATACGCAGTATTTT.

This sequence joins TRBV7-6 and TRBJ2-5; D gene uncertain. Trimming removed 4 bases from V and 1 base from J, with 7 bases in between. CDR1 SGHVS and CDR2 FNYEAQ come from the germline V gene. The CDR3 spans 13 residues. In DNA form, the CDR3 reads TGTGCCAGCAGCTGGCCCAGCCAAGAGACCCAGTACTTC. Residues: CASSWPSQETQYF.

The chain uses TRBV28 and TRBJ1-5; D possibly corresponds to TRBD1 (5 bases). From germline, CDR1 is MDHEN and CDR2 SYDVKM. The length of the CDR3 is 14 residues. The V end lost 4 bases, the J end lost 10 bases, and 17 bases lay between the germline ends. The CDR3 sequence is CASSYLPRGFPQHF. The CDR3 DNA is TGTGCCAGCAGTTACCTACCTCGGGGGTTCCCCCAGCATTTT. Using reference TRBV28 and TRBJ1-5 for the parts outside the CDR3, the full variable domain is DVKVTQSSRYLVKRTGEKVFLECVQDMDHENMFWYRQDPGLGLRLIYFSYDVKMKEKGDIPEGYSVSREKKERFSLILESASTNQTSMYLCASSYLPRGFPQHFGDGTRLSIL.

The chain employs TRBV5-6 and TRBJ1-2; the D is unclear. The CDR3 is made up of 12 amino acids. The germline V gene has CDR1 SGHDT and CDR2 YYEEEE. Trimming removed 4 bases from V and 5 bases from J, with 9 bases in between. Here the CDR3 reads CASSTGDYGYTF. The CDR3 bases are TGTGCCAGCAGCACCGGGGATTATGGCTACACCTTC.

The chain combines TRBV7-9 with TRBJ2-1, with D uncertain. Trimming removed 7 bases at V and 7 bases at J, with 11 bases between. The germline CDR1 and CDR2 sequences are SEHNR and FQNEAQ (reference sequence). The CDR3 is made up of 12 amino acids. CDR3 amino acids: CASMGPTNEQFF. In DNA form, the CDR3 reads TGTGCCAGCATGGGCCCAACAAATGAGCAGTTCTTC.

In its sample, this clone was seen once. The chain employs TRBV11-3 and TRBJ2-1, with a possible D match to TRBD2 (6 bases). This CDR3 is 15 amino acids long. The germline V and J ends were trimmed by 1 base and 0 bases, with 7 bases remaining between them. Germline V CDR1 and CDR2: SGHNT, YENEEA. The CDR3 here is CASSLAGSSYNEQFF. The CDR3 bases are TGTGCCAGCAGCTTAGCCGGGAGCTCCTACAATGAGCAGTTCTTC.